The present T cell receptor (beta chain) was sequenced within a study of shared clonotypes between healthy human individuals. The CDR3 sequence is 14 residues long. CDR1 and CDR2 (germline): SGHDN, FVKESK. Trimming shortened V by 4 bases and J by 2 bases, and 9 bases separated the two germline ends. This clone was detected only once. Original processing methods: Filtering differed, since immunoSEQ gave only junction sequences and no quality scores. Data came from immunoSEQ multiplex PCR; TCRdb stores just in-frame clones and leaves some out. V and J calls and clone size are those listed in that table; D and trimming were worked out from the DNA. Among 2 million to 2.5 million clones listed, approximately 94% were seen once. CD4+ cell separation produced CD45RA+ naive and CD45RA-negative memory subsets.

The material sequenced was naive CD4+ T cells sorted from blood. Sample subset: CD45RA+ positively selected. This rearrangement joins TRBV14 to TRBJ1-3; D gene unclear. The sequence came from a man in his late teens or twenties in good health. The CDR3: CASSPDLAGNTIYF. For the CDR3, the DNA is TGTGCCAGCAGCCCCGACTTGGCTGGAAACACCATATATTTT. Variable domain in full (rest from reference TRBV14 and TRBJ1-3): EAGVTQFPSHSVIEKGQTVTLRCDPISGHDNLYWYRRVMGKEIKFLLHFVKESKQDESGMPNNRFLAERTGGTYSTLKVQPAELEDSGVYFCASSPDLAGNTIYFGEGSWLTVV.